The source of this T cell receptor beta chain is a study of T cells after yellow fever vaccination. Germline V gene data show CDR1 as SGHTA and CDR2 as FQGNSA. This CDR3 comprises 16 residues. Trimming cost V 1 base and J 4 bases; bases outside gene matches: 8. This clonotype was seen more than once but under ten times. TCRdb itself ran the 5' RACE reads through MiXCR, one entry per CDR3 protein. The data show a few hundred thousand distinct CDR3 sequences, with roughly 8.6% seen just once and roughly 18% held by the top ten. The sequencing used PBMCs, collected around 45 days after the first yellow fever vaccination. The receptor's source is a young man who received the YFV17D yellow fever vaccine. The chain couples TRBV7-2 to TRBJ1-2; 8 bases are shared with TRBD1. The CDR3 sequence is CASSLVAGGFGYGYTF. As DNA, the CDR3 is TGTGCCAGCAGCTTAGTGGCAGGGGGCTTCGGCTATGGCTACACCTTC.